The clone carrying this T cell receptor (beta chain) came up a few times. With V trimmed by 0 bases and J by 2 bases, 2 bases remained unmatched. The germline gives CDR1 SGHRS, CDR2 YFSETQ. This CDR3 contains 16 residues. Using immunoSEQ multiplex PCR, the repertoire was profiled, and TCRdb retains in-frame clones only, with some absent. This table holds hundreds of thousands of clones, 85% found once. This sample is drawn from a study of Ad26.COV2.S vaccination and SARS-CoV-2 variants. Indicated treatment: about 20 received Ad26.COV2.S at low or high dose, single or two shots; about 5 received placebo; per-sample allocation not given. Following the first vaccine or placebo injection, samples were taken on day 63.

This clonotype was obtained from a person aged 18-65 years who received the Ad26.COV2.S COVID-19 vaccine or a placebo. The specimen was peripheral blood, collected in a trial of Ad26.COV2.S vaccine versus placebo. The V call is TRBV5-1, the J call TRBJ2-3; 11 bases align to TRBD2. This CDR3 is CASSLGGLAATDTQYF. In DNA form, the CDR3 reads TGCGCCAGCAGCTTGGGGGGACTAGCGGCCACAGATACGCAGTATTTT.